Each of the 31 T cell receptor beta chains below was sequenced from the same sample in a study of T cells in Graves' hyperthyroidism and ophthalmopathy. TCR beta CDR3 regions were amplified from RNA transcripts. HTBI primers drove first-round RT-PCR of the TCR CDR3. TCRdb analysed the multiplex PCR reads with MiXCR anew, one entry per CDR3 protein. Here the sample spans roughly 240,000 distinct CDR3 sequences, over 20% being singletons. The sequencing sample was made of blood. These receptors were taken from a woman in her 40s with Graves' ophthalmopathy.

This clonotype was picked up many times. The rearrangement links TRBV30 to TRBJ1-6, with D uncertain. This CDR3 comprises 12 residues. The V gene's germline CDR1 is GTSNPN and CDR2 SVGIG (reference sequence). V lost 4 bases to trimming and J lost 5 bases, with 6 bases between them. The CDR3 region is CAWTANNSPLHF. The CDR3 DNA follows: TGTGCCTGGACAGCGAATAATTCACCCCTCCACTTT. The full variable domain, rest sourced from reference TRBV30 and TRBJ1-6, is SQTIHQWPATLVQPVGSPLSLECTVEGTSNPNLYWYRQAAGRGLQLLFYSVGIGQISSEVPQNLSASRPQDRQFILSSKKLLLSDSGFYLCAWTANNSPLHFGNGTRLTVT.

The genes are TRBV5-1 and TRBJ2-7, with D tentatively TRBD1 (5 bases). V was clipped by 4 bases and J by 2 bases, with 10 bases between them. CDR1 SGHRS and CDR2 YFSETQ come from the germline V gene. The CDR3 length is 13 residues. The CDR3 DNA follows: TGCGCCAGCAGCCCTGGGGCTACCTACGAGCAGTACTTC. Translating gives CASSPGATYEQYF.

The chain recombines TRBV24-1 with TRBJ1-5, with 7 bases lining up with TRBD1. V dropped 2 bases and J dropped 4; count of bases not matched to a gene: 1. Germline CDR1 and CDR2: KGHDR and SFDVKD. The CDR3 consists of 14 residues. CDR3 bases: TGTGCCACCAGTGATTCACAGGGGAATCAGCCCCAGCATTTT. It codes for CATSDSQGNQPQHF.

This clonotype was detected many times. This chain joins TRBV7-2 and TRBJ2-3; D remains ambiguous. Per germline, CDR1 SGHTA and CDR2 FQGNSA. V was shortened by 6 bases and J by 3 bases, with 10 bases between the two germline ends. CDR3 length: 13 amino acids. This CDR3 reads CASSPLSTDTQYF. The CDR3 bases are TGTGCCAGCAGTCCACTTTCAACAGATACGCAGTATTTT. The full variable domain, in which reference TRBV7-2 and TRBJ2-3 provide the parts outside the CDR3, is GAGVSQSPSNKVTEKGKDVELRCDPISGHTALYWYRQSLGQGLEFLIYFQGNSAPDKSGLPSDRFSAERTGGSVSTLTIQRTQQEDSAVYLCASSPLSTDTQYFGPGTRLTVL.

This clonotype was seen just once. The chain uses TRBV10-1 and TRBJ1-2, with no clear D. Trimming left V 5 bases short and J 9 bases short, with 25 bases between. Germline V lookup: CDR1 WNHNN, CDR2 SYGVQD (reference sequence). The CDR3 has 16 amino acids. CDR3 loop: CASSSHRSTALGSYTF. The DNA for the CDR3 is TGCGCCAGCAGTTCGCACCGTTCTACAGCTCTTGGTAGCTACACCTTC.

This clonotype was found many times. The chain joins TRBV6-2 or TRBV6-3 to TRBJ2-2, with 14 bases fitting TRBD2. The CDR3 covers 21 residues. The germline V gene has CDR1 MNHEY and CDR2 SVGEGT. V was pared by 1 base and J by 5 bases, with 15 bases of the junction left unmatched. The DNA for the CDR3 is TGTGCCAGCAGTTACTTACCGACTAGCGGGAGGGCAATCTTGAAAACCGGGGAGCTGTTTTTT. It encodes CASSYLPTSGRAILKTGELFF.

This clonotype was counted many times. This chain's CDR3 is CASSQLQNYGYTF. The CDR3 nucleotides are TGCGCCAGCAGCCAACTACAGAACTATGGCTACACCTTC. The chain has TRBV4-1 and TRBJ1-2; D call uncertain. The CDR3 has 13 amino acids. CDR1 is MGHRA and CDR2 is YSYEKL in the germline V gene. V gave up 2 bases and J gave up 2 bases, with 6 bases separating them.

The V gene is TRBV30, the J gene TRBJ1-3; a possible D gene is TRBD1 (6 bases). This CDR3 region has 15 residues. Germline V gene data show CDR1 as GTSNPN and CDR2 as SVGIG (reference sequence). With 2 bases removed from V and 2 bases from J, the gap between germline ends came to 13 bases. CDR3 loop: CAWSMTRGAGNTIYF. DNA for the CDR3: TGTGCCTGGAGTATGACCAGGGGAGCTGGAAACACCATATATTTT.

At least ten counts were recorded for this clonotype. V gene TRBV11-1 combines with J gene TRBJ1-2, with no clear D. The CDR3 contains 16 residues. V lost 2 bases and J lost 0, with 13 bases in between. The germline V gene encodes CDR1 SGHAT and CDR2 FQDESV (reference sequence). This CDR3 reads CASSLLIPEPNYGYTF. CDR3 nucleotide sequence: TGTGCCAGCAGCTTATTAATCCCCGAACCTAACTATGGCTACACCTTC.

This clonotype has a count of ten or more. CDR3 nucleotides: TGTGCCAGCAGCAGGGACAGCTTGAACCAGCCCCAGCATTTT. It yields the protein CASSRDSLNQPQHF. J is TRBJ1-5 and V is TRBV6-1, with 7 bases that match TRBD1. Trimming took 6 bases from V and 7 from J; bases not matched to a gene: 9. The CDR3 totals 14 residues. Germline CDR1 is MNHNS and CDR2 is SASEGT.

This clonotype was picked up many times. The chain employs TRBV7-3 and TRBJ1-5; no definite D call. Germline V lookup: CDR1 SGHTA, CDR2 FQGTGA. The CDR3 loop spans 14 amino acids. Trimming removed 5 bases from V and 2 bases from J, with 10 bases in between. CDR3: CASSASWGNQPQHF. The CDR3, as DNA: TGTGCCAGCAGCGCTAGCTGGGGCAATCAGCCCCAGCATTTT.

There are a few counts of this clonotype. One junction end disagrees with the germline gene, perhaps due to a read error. J is TRBJ2-5 and V is TRBV12-3 or TRBV12-4, with D perhaps TRBD1 or TRBD2 (7 bases each). This CDR3 spans 13 amino acids. CDR3 region: CARSFRGRETQYF. The CDR3 bases are TGTGCCAGAAGTTTTAGGGGGCGGGAGACTCAGTACTTC.

This clonotype was seen repeatedly, ten times or more. This rearrangement joins TRBV19 to TRBJ2-2; the D is unclear. Trimming stripped 1 base from V and 5 bases from J, with 8 bases between. From germline, CDR1 is LNHDA and CDR2 SQIVND (reference sequence). This CDR3 region has 14 residues. CDR3 in DNA: TGTGCCAGTAGTATAGGTCCGGGTACCGGGGAGCTGTTTTTT. Amino acid sequence: CASSIGPGTGELFF.

This clonotype was detected many times. This chain connects TRBV19 to TRBJ1-5; 8 positions match TRBD1. V shed 5 bases and J 0 bases; nucleotides not matched to a gene: 3. The CDR3 loop spans 15 amino acids. Germline V gives CDR1 LNHDA, CDR2 SQIVND (reference sequence). The CDR3 nucleotides are TGTGCCAGTAGTGGGACAGGCTATAGCAATCAGCCCCAGCATTTT. Amino acid sequence: CASSGTGYSNQPQHF.

This clonotype was seen ten or more times. The chain is built from TRBV30 and TRBJ2-7; 8 bases line up with TRBD2. V dropped 2 bases and J dropped 1; count of bases not matched to a gene: 7. The length of the CDR3 is 15 residues. Germline CDR1 is GTSNPN and CDR2 is SVGIG (reference sequence). CDR3 sequence (DNA): TGTGCCTGGAGTCGGCTAGCGGGTGGATCCTACGAGCAGTACTTC. It encodes CAWSRLAGGSYEQYF.

This clonotype was seen many times. The J gene is TRBJ2-4, the V gene TRBV7-9, with D perhaps TRBD1 (6 bases). Trimming removed 1 base at V and 4 bases at J, with 14 bases between. CDR1 and CDR2 (germline): SEHNR, FQNEAQ (reference sequence). The CDR3 has 16 residues. The CDR3 is CASSLGSSGAKNIQYF. The CDR3 DNA sequence: TGTGCCAGCAGCTTAGGGTCCTCAGGGGCGAAAAACATTCAGTACTTC.

The V and J genes are TRBV12-3 or TRBV12-4 and TRBJ1-1; D may be TRBD1 (5 bases). The CDR3 contains 13 residues. V gave up 2 bases and J gave up 11 bases, with 15 bases separating them. CDR3 bases: TGTGCCAGCAGTTTAATACAGGCCTATCGGGCTTTCTTT. Its protein product is CASSLIQAYRAFF.

At least ten counts were recorded for this clonotype. V gene TRBV5-1 combines with J gene TRBJ1-2; D is unresolved. The CDR3 is 13 residues long. The ends were cut back, 0 bases at V and 4 bases at J, with 7 bases in the middle. Germline assignment: CDR1 SGHRS and CDR2 YFSETQ. CDR3 sequence reads: CASSLGVSYGYTF. The DNA of the CDR3 is TGCGCCAGCAGCTTGGGGGTTAGCTATGGCTACACCTTC.

This clonotype was counted ten times or more. The rearrangement links TRBV24-1 to TRBJ2-5; D call uncertain. Trimming cost V 0 bases and J 2 bases, with 9 bases left between them. This CDR3 region has 15 residues. Germline V gene sequence: CDR1 KGHDR, CDR2 SFDVKD. CDR3 amino acids: CATSDLIGPQETQYF. CDR3 DNA: TGTGCCACCAGTGATTTGATTGGGCCTCAAGAGACCCAGTACTTC.

The V gene is TRBV29-1, the J gene TRBJ2-5; TRBD1 matches 8 bases. This CDR3 contains 14 residues. The trim removed 7 bases at V and 0 bases at J, leaving 7 bases unmatched. Germline lookup yields CDR1 SQVTM and CDR2 ANQGSEA. CDR3 amino acids: CSASDRDYQETQYF. The CDR3 coding sequence is TGCAGCGCATCGGACAGGGATTACCAAGAGACCCAGTACTTC.

This clonotype was seen repeatedly, ten times or more. The V call is TRBV5-1, the J call TRBJ1-1; maybe TRBD1 (5 bases). Trimming shortened V by 2 bases and J by 4 bases, and 12 bases separated the two germline ends. Germline CDR1 reads SGHRS; CDR2 reads YFSETQ. The CDR3 runs to 14 residues. The CDR3 loop reads CASSLLDRSTEAFF. The CDR3 DNA is TGCGCCAGCAGCTTATTAGACAGAAGCACTGAAGCTTTCTTT.

This clonotype has more than one count but fewer than ten. This chain connects TRBV5-1 to TRBJ1-1, with D perhaps matching TRBD1 (6 bases). The V and J ends lost 0 bases and 4 bases respectively, with 16 bases between them. The CDR3 loop spans 16 amino acids. Per germline, CDR1 SGHRS and CDR2 YFSETQ. CDR3 nucleotides: TGCGCCAGCAGCTTGGGACAGGCCTTAGTTGGCACTGAAGCTTTCTTT. As protein: CASSLGQALVGTEAFF.

This clonotype was counted many times. The J gene is TRBJ1-1, the V gene TRBV28; 7 bases map to TRBD1. Germline assignment: CDR1 MDHEN and CDR2 SYDVKM. V lost 5 bases to trimming and J lost 11 bases; unmatched junction nucleotides: 11. This CDR3 spans 13 amino acids. This chain's CDR3 is CASSETGVLRAFF. The CDR3 coding sequence is TGTGCCAGCAGTGAAACAGGGGTCCTCCGGGCTTTCTTT.

This clonotype occurred many times. The J gene is TRBJ1-2, the V gene TRBV4-2; TRBD1 aligns across 7 bases. Per the germline V gene, CDR1 is LGHNA and CDR2 is YNFKEQ. With V trimmed by 1 base and J by 1 base, 6 bases remained unmatched. The CDR3 spans 16 residues. This chain's CDR3 is CASSQADRVINYGYTF. The DNA of the CDR3 is TGTGCCAGCAGCCAAGCAGACAGGGTAATTAACTATGGCTACACCTTC.

This clonotype came up many times. The chain uses TRBV6-5 and TRBJ2-4, with D tentatively TRBD1 (5 bases). Germline CDR1 reads MNHEY; CDR2 reads SVGAGI. V was trimmed by 6 bases and J by 0 bases, leaving 12 bases between them. The CDR3 covers 15 residues. This CDR3 is CASSPDRIAKNIQYF. DNA for the CDR3: TGTGCCAGCAGCCCCGACAGAATAGCCAAAAACATTCAGTACTTC.

This clonotype was counted a few times. A read error is possible here, since a much larger clone lies one base away. The chain is built from TRBV30 and TRBJ2-7; 8 bases line up with TRBD2. CDR3 length: 15 amino acids. CDR1 is GTSNPN and CDR2 is SVGIG in the germline V gene (reference sequence). CDR3 in DNA: TGTGCCTGGACGGGGGGGGCAGGGAAATTCTACGAGCGGTACTTC. This translates into CAWTGGAGKFYERYF.

This clonotype was detected ten times or more. The V gene is TRBV6-1, the J gene TRBJ2-7, with 7 nucleotides matching TRBD2. The CDR3 is made up of 13 amino acids. Germline V lookup: CDR1 MNHNS, CDR2 SASEGT. V lost 7 bases and J lost 9; bases outside the gene matches: 12. In DNA, the CDR3 is TGTGCCAGCAAGGCTAGCGGCCTTTTCGGGCAGTACTTC. Amino acids: CASKASGLFGQYF.

V gene TRBV28 combines with J gene TRBJ1-2; 8 bases map to TRBD1. Germline assignment: CDR1 MDHEN and CDR2 SYDVKM. The trim removed 0 bases at V and 5 bases at J, leaving 5 bases unmatched. This CDR3 is 15 amino acids long. This CDR3 reads CASSLWNRGKYGYTF. The CDR3, as DNA: TGTGCCAGCAGTTTATGGAACAGGGGGAAGTATGGCTACACCTTC.

This clonotype was counted many times. The chain combines TRBV5-6 with TRBJ2-7; 9 bases match TRBD2. Germline V gives CDR1 SGHDT, CDR2 YYEEEE. Trimming removed 6 bases from V and 3 bases from J; junction bases left unmatched: 10. The CDR3 is 15 residues long. In nucleotides, the CDR3 is TGTGCCAGCAACCCTTGGGCGGGAGGGGGCTACGAGCAGTACTTC. Amino acids: CASNPWAGGGYEQYF.

This clonotype has ten or more counts. This chain connects TRBV14 to TRBJ1-1; TRBD1 matches at 11 bases. The CDR3 consists of 15 residues. From germline, CDR1 is SGHDN and CDR2 FVKESK. The V gene end was trimmed by 5 bases and the J gene end by 2 bases; junction bases not matched to a gene: 4. CDR3 sequence (DNA): TGTGCCAGCAGCACCCGGACAGGGGGCAACACTGAAGCTTTCTTT. As protein: CASSTRTGGNTEAFF.

This clonotype was detected many times. The gene calls are TRBV6-1 and TRBJ1-3; D is possibly TRBD1 (5 bases). This CDR3 has 15 amino acids. The germline gives CDR1 MNHNS, CDR2 SASEGT. V was clipped by 6 bases and J by 6 bases, with 18 bases between them. Written as DNA, the CDR3 is TGTGCCAGCAGCCCACTCGGGCAGGGTGTAAACACCATATATTTT. Amino acid sequence: CASSPLGQGVNTIYF.